The rows below give T cell receptor beta chains drawn from one sample of a study of response to subunit inactivated influenza vaccine. TCRdb fed the RT-PCR reads into MiXCR, producing one record per CDR3 protein. The sample lists roughly 570,000 distinct CDR3 sequences; over 10% were seen once. The specimen was PBMCs from blood, collected 35 to 45 days after vaccination. All receptors come from a man aged 45 to 65 who received an inactivated influenza vaccine. The CDR3 runs from the conserved cysteine through the conserved F or W. The order of the fields is J gene, D gene, V gene, clone size, CDR3 length, CDR3 protein, CDR3 DNA. D genes are given only for firm matches. Size tells how often a clone was seen (once, few, many) or the class of an expanded clone, and some rows leave it out.

TRBJ1-5	-	TRBV6-2/TRBV6-3	few	12	CASRESNQPQHF	TGTGCCAGCAGGGAGAGCAATCAGCCCCAGCATTTT
TRBJ2-5	-	TRBV4-2	-	15	CASSQGGGHLETQYF	TGTGCCAGCAGCCAAGGAGGGGGACACCTAGAGACCCAGTACTTC
TRBJ2-3	TRBD2	TRBV5-6	-	15	CASSLVGRRTDTQYF	TGTGCCAGCAGCTTGGTCGGGAGGAGAACAGATACGCAGTATTTT
TRBJ1-6	-	TRBV7-2	-	12	CASSLPWEPLHF	TGTGCCAGCAGCCTCCCTTGGGAACCCCTCCACTTT
TRBJ2-3	TRBD1	TRBV5-1	few	16	CASSLVVGGAKDTQYF	TGCGCCAGCAGCTTGGTAGTAGGGGGCGCGAAAGATACGCAGTATTTT
TRBJ2-1	TRBD1	TRBV11-2	few	15	CASSFEDRVGDEQFF	TGTGCCAGCAGCTTCGAGGACAGGGTAGGCGATGAGCAGTTCTTC
TRBJ1-1	-	TRBV6-5	few	14	CASSYNRKNTEAFF	TGTGCCAGCAGTTATAACAGGAAGAACACTGAAGCTTTCTTT
TRBJ2-5	-	TRBV12-3/TRBV12-4	-	16	CASSFWVSPDKETQYF	TGTGCCAGCAGTTTCTGGGTTAGCCCCGACAAGGAGACCCAGTACTTC
TRBJ2-1	-	TRBV5-5	few	16	CASSLDEGGPYNEQFF	TGTGCCAGCAGTCTCGACGAAGGGGGTCCCTACAATGAGCAGTTCTTC
TRBJ2-5	-	TRBV7-2	-	17	CASSLNLGNRLQETQYF	TGTGCCAGCAGCTTAAACTTGGGCAACAGACTCCAAGAGACCCAGTACTTC
TRBJ2-2	-	TRBV20-1	few	14	CSARSRNGAGELFF	TGCAGTGCTAGATCGAGAAATGGAGCCGGGGAGCTGTTTTTT